This TCR beta chain was retrieved from a study of T cell responses to AZD1222 COVID-19 vaccine. Study in general: Second-dose intervals near 4 or 12 weeks were combined. Broader study findings: The donor group comprised mostly white British people and more females; the analysis possibly underestimated clonal diversity. At baseline, seropositivity was found in only a handful of AZD1222 recipients. Elevations in Spike-specific TCR breadth and depth followed administration of two AZD1222 doses.

A note on this clone: No antigen is known for it.

Assay used: immunoSEQ multiplex PCR; TCRdb lists only in-frame clones, some missing. The sample includes more than 95,000 clones, roughly 92% seen only once; the top ten take 5%. The germline CDR1 and CDR2 sequences are GTSNPN and SVGIG (reference sequence). The CDR3 spans 15 residues. Trimming took off 2 bases at V and 3 bases at J, with 17 bases between the two ends. The origin of this receptor is an adult in good health. The specimen comprised peripheral blood, sampled on day 0 of AZD1222 vaccination. The rearrangement joins TRBV30 to TRBJ2-7, with TRBD2 as a possible D gene (6 bases). CDR3 in DNA: TGTGCCTGGAGTAAAGGGTCTAGCGAGTACTACGAGCAGTACTTC. This gives the protein CAWSKGSSEYYEQYF.